This is a list of T cell receptor beta chains from one sample in a study of blood T cell repertoires in COVID-19. Only in-frame clones appear in the TCRdb table, and some are missing; sequencing was by immunoSEQ multiplex PCR. The sample holds about 200,000 clones, 75% to 85% seen once. The sample consisted of peripheral blood. Receptor source: a woman aged 70 to 79 with COVID-19, enrolled during active disease. Both conserved end residues are part of each CDR3. The order of the fields is J gene, V gene, clone size, D gene, CDR3 DNA, CDR3 protein. D genes are given only for firm matches. Rows may omit the clone size; those that give it use once, few, many or a size class.

j_gene: TRBJ2-7; v_gene: TRBV7-9; abundance: many; d_gene: TRBD2; CDR3nt: TGTGCCAGCGTCGGAGGGACTAGCTCCTACGAGCAGTACTTC; CDR3aa: CASVGGTSSYEQYF
j_gene: TRBJ1-6; v_gene: TRBV5-1; abundance: NA; d_gene: TRBD1; CDR3nt: TGCGCCAGCAGCTCAGGGGACAGGGGACAAAGAAATTCACCCCTCCACTTT; CDR3aa: CASSSGDRGQRNSPLHF
j_gene: TRBJ2-1; v_gene: TRBV19; abundance: NA; d_gene: NA; CDR3nt: TGTGCCAGTAGTGTCACCTCCGTTTGGGCGGGCTACGACAATGAGCAGTTCTTC; CDR3aa: CASSVTSVWAGYDNEQFF
j_gene: TRBJ2-2; v_gene: TRBV9; abundance: NA; d_gene: NA; CDR3nt: TGTGCCAGCAGCCCTTTGGGCCTCAACGCGAACACCGGGGAGCTGTTTTTT; CDR3aa: CASSPLGLNANTGELFF
j_gene: TRBJ2-7; v_gene: TRBV7-2; abundance: NA; d_gene: TRBD2; CDR3nt: TGTGCCAGCAGCTCCGGACTAGCGGGAGGGCTCGAGCAGTACTTC; CDR3aa: CASSSGLAGGLEQYF
j_gene: TRBJ2-1; v_gene: TRBV21-1; abundance: NA; d_gene: NA; CDR3nt: TGTGCCAGCAGCAAAGCGAGAAGTGAGCAGTTCTTC; CDR3aa: CASSKARSEQFF
j_gene: TRBJ1-1; v_gene: TRBV7-2; abundance: NA; d_gene: TRBD1; CDR3nt: TGTGCCAGCAGCGACAGGGGTAGCGGCACTGAAGCTTTCTTT; CDR3aa: CASSDRGSGTEAFF
j_gene: TRBJ2-1; v_gene: TRBV15; abundance: NA; d_gene: NA; CDR3nt: TGTGCCACCAGCAGAGATTTGCTACGATTAAATGAGCAGTTCTTC; CDR3aa: CATSRDLLRLNEQFF
j_gene: TRBJ1-1; v_gene: TRBV14; abundance: NA; d_gene: TRBD1; CDR3nt: TGTGCCAGCAGCCCCCTCGGGACAGGGGGCGCGGCCCAGAGGGTGAACACTGAAGCTTTCTTT; CDR3aa: CASSPLGTGGAAQRVNTEAFF
j_gene: TRBJ1-4; v_gene: TRBV3-1/TRBV3-2; abundance: NA; d_gene: NA; CDR3nt: TGTGCCAGCAGCCACCTAGGCGGCAGAAATGAAAAACTGTTTTTT; CDR3aa: CASSHLGGRNEKLFF
j_gene: TRBJ1-2; v_gene: TRBV9; abundance: few; d_gene: TRBD1; CDR3nt: TGTGCCAGCAGCGCGGCGGACAGGGAAAACTCCTATGGCTACACCTTC; CDR3aa: CASSAADRENSYGYTF
j_gene: TRBJ2-5; v_gene: TRBV29-1; abundance: once; d_gene: TRBD2; CDR3nt: TGCAGCGTTGAAAAAGCGGGAGCAGCAGAGACCCAGTACTTC; CDR3aa: CSVEKAGAAETQYF
j_gene: TRBJ2-7; v_gene: TRBV7-2; abundance: NA; d_gene: NA; CDR3nt: TGTGCCAGCAGCCGCGTAGCGGATCGAACCTACGAGCAGTACTTC; CDR3aa: CASSRVADRTYEQYF
j_gene: TRBJ2-7; v_gene: TRBV6-2/TRBV6-3; abundance: NA; d_gene: NA; CDR3nt: TGTGCCAGCAGTAAGCCACAGGTGCACTACGAGCAGTACTTC; CDR3aa: CASSKPQVHYEQYF
j_gene: TRBJ1-1; v_gene: TRBV5-8; abundance: few; d_gene: NA; CDR3nt: TGTGCCAGCAGCTTGCCCTTCGGTGAAGGAGGGACTGAAGCTTTCTTT; CDR3aa: CASSLPFGEGGTEAFF
j_gene: TRBJ2-7; v_gene: TRBV19; abundance: NA; d_gene: NA; CDR3nt: TGTGCCAGTAGTACTAGGAACGAGCAGTACTTC; CDR3aa: CASSTRNEQYF
j_gene: TRBJ1-4; v_gene: TRBV11-2; abundance: NA; d_gene: TRBD1; CDR3nt: TGTGCCAGCAGCTTCTCCGGGACAGATCTTGAAAAACTGTTTTTT; CDR3aa: CASSFSGTDLEKLFF
j_gene: TRBJ1-3; v_gene: TRBV7-2; abundance: NA; d_gene: TRBD1; CDR3nt: TGTGCCAGCAGCTTAGCCGGGACAGCTGGAAACACCATATATTTT; CDR3aa: CASSLAGTAGNTIYF
j_gene: TRBJ2-7; v_gene: TRBV6-4; abundance: NA; d_gene: NA; CDR3nt: TGTGCCAGCAGACCCCAGCCGGGAGCCTACGAGCAGTACTTC; CDR3aa: CASRPQPGAYEQYF
j_gene: TRBJ2-1; v_gene: TRBV4-2; abundance: NA; d_gene: TRBD2; CDR3nt: TGTGCCAGCAGCCAAGATCCCACTAGCGGACCCACGATCTCCTACAATGAGCAGTTCTTC; CDR3aa: CASSQDPTSGPTISYNEQFF